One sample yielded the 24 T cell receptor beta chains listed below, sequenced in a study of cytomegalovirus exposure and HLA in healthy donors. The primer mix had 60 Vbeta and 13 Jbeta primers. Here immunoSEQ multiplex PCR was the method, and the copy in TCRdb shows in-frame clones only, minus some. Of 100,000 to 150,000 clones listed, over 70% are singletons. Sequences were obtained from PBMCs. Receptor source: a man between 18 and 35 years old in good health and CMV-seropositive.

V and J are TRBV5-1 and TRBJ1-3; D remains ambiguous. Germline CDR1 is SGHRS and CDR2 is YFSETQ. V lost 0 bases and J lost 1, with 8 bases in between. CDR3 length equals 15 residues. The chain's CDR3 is CASSLGRGSGNTIYF. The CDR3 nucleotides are TGCGCCAGCAGCTTGGGGCGAGGGTCTGGAAACACCATATATTTT.

CDR3 in DNA: TGCGCCAGCAGCCAAGAGGTAACCGGGGGTCGGAATCAGCCCCAGCATTTT. Its protein product is CASSQEVTGGRNQPQHF. J is TRBJ1-5 and V is TRBV4-1, with D possibly matching TRBD1 (5 bases). Per the germline V gene, CDR1 is MGHRA and CDR2 is YSYEKL. V was shortened by 0 bases and J by 4 bases, with 16 bases between the two germline ends. CDR3 length equals 17 residues.

The CDR3 coding sequence is TGTGCCAGCAGTGGCGGAGCAGATACGCAGTATTTT. Residues: CASSGGADTQYF. This chain joins TRBV25-1 and TRBJ2-3; unclear D gene. The CDR3 spans 12 residues. V dropped 4 bases and J dropped 4 bases, with 6 bases sitting between them. The germline V gene encodes CDR1 MGHDK and CDR2 SYGVNS.

CDR3 coding DNA: TGTGCCAGCAGCGGGCATAGGGGACAGGGGGCGTACAATGAGCAGTTCTTC. Translating it yields CASSGHRGQGAYNEQFF. This chain connects TRBV9 to TRBJ2-1; 12 positions match TRBD1. The germline V gene has CDR1 SGDLS and CDR2 YYNGEE. V was clipped by 3 bases and J by 4 bases; unmatched bases: 8. This CDR3 is built from 17 residues. The whole variable domain, filled in from reference TRBV9 and TRBJ2-1, reads DSGVTQTPKHLITATGQRVTLRCSPRSGDLSVYWYQQSLDQGLQFLIQYYNGEERAKGNILERFSAQQFPDLHSELNLSSLELGDSALYFCASSGHRGQGAYNEQFFGPGTRLTVL.

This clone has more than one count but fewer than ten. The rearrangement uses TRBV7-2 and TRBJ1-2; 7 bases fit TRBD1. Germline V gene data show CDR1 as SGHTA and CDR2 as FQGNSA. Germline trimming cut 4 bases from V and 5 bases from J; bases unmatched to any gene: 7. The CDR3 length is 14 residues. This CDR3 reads CASSSRGRDYGYTF. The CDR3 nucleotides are TGTGCCAGCAGCTCGAGGGGGCGAGATTATGGCTACACCTTC.

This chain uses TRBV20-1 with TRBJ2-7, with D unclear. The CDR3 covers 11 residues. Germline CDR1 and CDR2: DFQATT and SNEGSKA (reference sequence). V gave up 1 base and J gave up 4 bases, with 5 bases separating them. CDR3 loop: CSARVSYEQYF. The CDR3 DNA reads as TGCAGTGCTAGAGTTTCGTACGAGCAGTACTTC.

The CDR3 loop is CASSFGAGEEGYEQYF. The CDR3 nucleotides read TGTGCCAGCAGCTTTGGCGCGGGAGAAGAAGGTTACGAGCAGTACTTC. The gene calls are TRBV7-2 and TRBJ2-7; 7 positions match TRBD2. The CDR3 sequence is 16 residues long. Trimming at V came to 3 bases and at J to 4 bases, leaving 12 bases not matched to a gene. Germline V gene data show CDR1 as SGHTA and CDR2 as FQGNSA.

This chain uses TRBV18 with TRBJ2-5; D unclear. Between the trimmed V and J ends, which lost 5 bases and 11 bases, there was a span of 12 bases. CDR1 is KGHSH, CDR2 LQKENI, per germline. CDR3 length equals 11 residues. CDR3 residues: CASSTEYTQYF. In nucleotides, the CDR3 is TGTGCCAGCTCAACAGAGTACACGCAGTACTTC.

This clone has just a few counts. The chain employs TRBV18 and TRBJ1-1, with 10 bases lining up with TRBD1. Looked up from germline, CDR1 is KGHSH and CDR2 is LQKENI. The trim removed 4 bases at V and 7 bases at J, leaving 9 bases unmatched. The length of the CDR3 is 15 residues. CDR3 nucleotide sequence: TGTGCCAGCTCACTGAATAGGGACAGGGGCCTTGAAGCTTTCTTT. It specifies CASSLNRDRGLEAFF.

The CDR3, as DNA: TGTGCCAGTAGTACATCGGGACAAGATGACACCGGGGAGCTGTTTTTT. This gives the protein CASSTSGQDDTGELFF. V and J are TRBV19 and TRBJ2-2; a weak D match, TRBD1 (6 bases). Per the germline V gene, CDR1 is LNHDA and CDR2 is SQIVND (reference sequence). Trimming shortened V by 4 bases and J by 3 bases, and 15 bases separated the two germline ends. The CDR3 extends over 16 amino acids.

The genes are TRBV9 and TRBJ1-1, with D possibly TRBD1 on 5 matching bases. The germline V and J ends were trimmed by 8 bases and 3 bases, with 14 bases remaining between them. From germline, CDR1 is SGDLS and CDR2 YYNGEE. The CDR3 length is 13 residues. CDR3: CASNPGGDTEAFF. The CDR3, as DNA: TGTGCCAGTAACCCGGGGGGGGACACTGAAGCTTTCTTT. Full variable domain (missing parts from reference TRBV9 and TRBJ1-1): DSGVTQTPKHLITATGQRVTLRCSPRSGDLSVYWYQQSLDQGLQFLIQYYNGEERAKGNILERFSAQQFPDLHSELNLSSLELGDSALYFCASNPGGDTEAFFGQGTRLTVV.

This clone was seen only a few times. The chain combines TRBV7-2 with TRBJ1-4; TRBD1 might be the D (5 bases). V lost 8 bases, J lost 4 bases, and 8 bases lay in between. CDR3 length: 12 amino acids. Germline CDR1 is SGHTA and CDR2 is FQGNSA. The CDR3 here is CASSGFNEKLFF. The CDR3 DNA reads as TGTGCCAGCTCAGGGTTTAATGAAAAACTGTTTTTT. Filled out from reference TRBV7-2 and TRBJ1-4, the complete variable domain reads GAGVSQSPSNKVTEKGKDVELRCDPISGHTALYWYRQSLGQGLEFLIYFQGNSAPDKSGLPSDRFSAERTGGSVSTLTIQRTQQEDSAVYLCASSGFNEKLFFGSGTQLSVL.

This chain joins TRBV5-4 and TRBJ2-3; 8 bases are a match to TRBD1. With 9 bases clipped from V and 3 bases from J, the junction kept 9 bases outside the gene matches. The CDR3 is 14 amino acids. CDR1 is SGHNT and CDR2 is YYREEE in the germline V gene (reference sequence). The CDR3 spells CAILDRDVTDTQYF. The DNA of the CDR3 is TGTGCCATCCTGGACAGGGATGTTACAGATACGCAGTATTTT.

Here the CDR3 reads CASSPGTGDSPLHF. CDR3 bases: TGTGCCAGCAGTCCCGGGACAGGAGATTCACCCCTCCACTTT. This chain links TRBV27 with TRBJ1-6; 8 nucleotides align to TRBD1. Germline CDR1 is MNHEY and CDR2 is SMNVEV (reference sequence). V trimming: 5 bases; J trimming: 8 bases; junction bases outside the gene matches: 5. The CDR3 has 14 amino acids.

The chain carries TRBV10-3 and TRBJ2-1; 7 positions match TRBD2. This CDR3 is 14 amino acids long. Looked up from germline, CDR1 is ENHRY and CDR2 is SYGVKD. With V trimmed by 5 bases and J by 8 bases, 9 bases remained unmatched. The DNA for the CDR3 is TGTGCCATCAGTCAAACCGTCCGGGGGGATGAGCAGTTCTTC. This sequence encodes CAISQTVRGDEQFF.

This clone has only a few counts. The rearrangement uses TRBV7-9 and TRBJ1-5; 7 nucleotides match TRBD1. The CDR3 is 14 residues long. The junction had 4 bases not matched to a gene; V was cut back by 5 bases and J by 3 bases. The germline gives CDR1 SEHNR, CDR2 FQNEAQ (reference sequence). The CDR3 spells CASSQDRVNQPQHF. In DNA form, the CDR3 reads TGTGCCAGCAGCCAAGACAGGGTCAATCAGCCCCAGCATTTT.

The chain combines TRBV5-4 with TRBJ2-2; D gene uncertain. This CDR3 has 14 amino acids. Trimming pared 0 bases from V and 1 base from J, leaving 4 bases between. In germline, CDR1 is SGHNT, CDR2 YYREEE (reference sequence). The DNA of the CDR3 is TGTGCCAGCAGCTTGGGACAGAACACCGGGGAGCTGTTTTTT. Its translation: CASSLGQNTGELFF.

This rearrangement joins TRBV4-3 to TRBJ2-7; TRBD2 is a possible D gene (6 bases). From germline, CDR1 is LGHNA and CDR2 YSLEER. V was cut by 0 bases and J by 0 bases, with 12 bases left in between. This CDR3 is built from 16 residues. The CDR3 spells CASSQDFGGSSYEQYF. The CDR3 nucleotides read TGCGCCAGCAGCCAAGATTTCGGGGGAAGCTCCTACGAGCAGTACTTC.

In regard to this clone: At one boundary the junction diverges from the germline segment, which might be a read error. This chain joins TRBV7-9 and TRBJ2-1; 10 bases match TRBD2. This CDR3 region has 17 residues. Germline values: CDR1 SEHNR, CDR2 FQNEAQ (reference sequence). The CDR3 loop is CSSSLTPSGLAMNEQFF. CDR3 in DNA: TGTTCCAGCAGCTTAACCCCTTCGGGACTAGCGATGAATGAGCAGTTCTTC.

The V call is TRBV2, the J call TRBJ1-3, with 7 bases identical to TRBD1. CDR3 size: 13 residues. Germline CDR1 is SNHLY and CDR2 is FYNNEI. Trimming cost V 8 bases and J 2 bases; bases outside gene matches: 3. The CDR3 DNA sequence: TGTGCCAGCGGTACAGGGGCTGGAAACACCATATATTTT. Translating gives CASGTGAGNTIYF.

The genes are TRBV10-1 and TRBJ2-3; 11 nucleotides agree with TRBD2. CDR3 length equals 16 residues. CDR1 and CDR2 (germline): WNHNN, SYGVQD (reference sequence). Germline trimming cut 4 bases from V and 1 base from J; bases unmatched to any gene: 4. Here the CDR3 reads CASSVATSGGTDTQYF. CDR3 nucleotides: TGCGCCAGCAGTGTAGCGACTAGCGGGGGCACAGATACGCAGTATTTT.

CDR3 coding DNA: TGTGCCAGCAGCTTGGGCGGGGACTACAATGAGCAGTTCTTC. It encodes CASSLGGDYNEQFF. This chain uses TRBV5-4 with TRBJ2-1; maybe TRBD2 (6 bases). The germline V and J ends were trimmed by 0 bases and 3 bases, with 7 bases remaining between them. Germline V lookup: CDR1 SGHNT, CDR2 YYREEE (reference sequence). The CDR3 is made up of 14 amino acids. The variable domain in full, completed from reference TRBV5-4 and TRBJ2-1, reads ETGVTQSPTHLIKTRGQQVTLRCSSQSGHNTVSWYQQALGQGPQFIFQYYREEENGRGNFPPRFSGLQFPNYSSELNVNALELDDSALYLCASSLGGDYNEQFFGPGTRLTVL.

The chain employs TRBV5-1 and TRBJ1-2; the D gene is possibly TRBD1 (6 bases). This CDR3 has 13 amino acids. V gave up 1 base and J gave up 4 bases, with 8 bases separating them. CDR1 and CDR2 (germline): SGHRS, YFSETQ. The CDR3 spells CASSLMTGYGYTF. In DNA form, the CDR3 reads TGCGCCAGCAGCTTGATGACAGGCTATGGCTACACCTTC.

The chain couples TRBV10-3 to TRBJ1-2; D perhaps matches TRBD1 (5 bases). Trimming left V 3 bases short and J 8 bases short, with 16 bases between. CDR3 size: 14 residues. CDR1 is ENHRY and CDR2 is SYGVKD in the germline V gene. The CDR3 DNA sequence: TGTGCCATCAGTGACGGGACGTCTGGAGGGGGCTACACCTTC. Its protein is CAISDGTSGGGYTF.